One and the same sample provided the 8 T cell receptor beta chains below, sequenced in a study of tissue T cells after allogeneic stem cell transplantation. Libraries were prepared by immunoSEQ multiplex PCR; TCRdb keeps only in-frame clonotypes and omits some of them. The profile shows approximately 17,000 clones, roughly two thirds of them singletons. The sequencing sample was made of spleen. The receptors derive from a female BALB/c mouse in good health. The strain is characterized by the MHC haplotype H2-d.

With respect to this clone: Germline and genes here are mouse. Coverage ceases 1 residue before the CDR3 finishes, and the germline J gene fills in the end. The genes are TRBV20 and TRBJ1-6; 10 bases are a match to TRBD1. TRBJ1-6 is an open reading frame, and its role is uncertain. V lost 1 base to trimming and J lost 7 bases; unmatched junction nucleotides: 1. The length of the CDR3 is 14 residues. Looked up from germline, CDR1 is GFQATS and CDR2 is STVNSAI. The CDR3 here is CGARATGGNSPLYF. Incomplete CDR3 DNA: TGTGGTGCTAGGGCGACAGGGGGCAATTCGCCCCTCTAC.

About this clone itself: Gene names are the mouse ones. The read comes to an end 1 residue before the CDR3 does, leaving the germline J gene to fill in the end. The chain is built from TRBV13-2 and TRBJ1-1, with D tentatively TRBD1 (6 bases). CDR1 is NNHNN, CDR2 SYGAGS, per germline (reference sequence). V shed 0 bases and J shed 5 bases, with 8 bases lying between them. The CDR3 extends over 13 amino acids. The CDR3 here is CASGDARGTEVFF. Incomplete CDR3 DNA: TGTGCCAGCGGTGATGCAAGGGGGACAGAAGTCTTC.

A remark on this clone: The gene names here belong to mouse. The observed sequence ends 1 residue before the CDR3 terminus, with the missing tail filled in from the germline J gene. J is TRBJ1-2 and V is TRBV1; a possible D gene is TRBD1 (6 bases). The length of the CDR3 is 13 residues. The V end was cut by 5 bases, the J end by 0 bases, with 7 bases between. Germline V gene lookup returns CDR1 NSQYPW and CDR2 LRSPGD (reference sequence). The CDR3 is CTCSPGANSDYTF. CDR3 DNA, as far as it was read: TGCACCTGCAGTCCAGGGGCAAACTCCGACTACACC.

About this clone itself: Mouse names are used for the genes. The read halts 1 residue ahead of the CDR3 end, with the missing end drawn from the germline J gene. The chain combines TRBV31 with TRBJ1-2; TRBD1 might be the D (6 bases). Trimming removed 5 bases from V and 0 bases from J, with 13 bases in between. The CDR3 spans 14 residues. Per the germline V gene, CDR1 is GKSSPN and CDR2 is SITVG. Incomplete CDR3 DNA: TGTGCCTGGGTAGACAGGAGGCCAAACTCCGACTACACC. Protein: CAWVDRRPNSDYT. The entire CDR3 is CAWVDRRPNSDYTF.

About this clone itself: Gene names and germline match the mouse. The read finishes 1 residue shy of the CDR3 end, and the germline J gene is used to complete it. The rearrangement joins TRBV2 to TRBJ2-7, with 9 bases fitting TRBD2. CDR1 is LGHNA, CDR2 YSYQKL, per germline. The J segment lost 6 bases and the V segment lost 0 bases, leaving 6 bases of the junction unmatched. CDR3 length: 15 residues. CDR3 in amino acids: CASSQDGMGGLEQYF. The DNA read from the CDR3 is TGTGCCAGCAGCCAAGATGGGATGGGGGGGCTTGAACAGTAC.

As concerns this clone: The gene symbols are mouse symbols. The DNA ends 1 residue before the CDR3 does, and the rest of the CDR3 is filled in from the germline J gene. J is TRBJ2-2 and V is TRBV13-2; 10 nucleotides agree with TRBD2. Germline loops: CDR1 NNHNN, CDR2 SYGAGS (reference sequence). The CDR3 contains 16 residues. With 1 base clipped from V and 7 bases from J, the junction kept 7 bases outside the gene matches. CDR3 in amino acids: CASGDRLGGRDGQLYF. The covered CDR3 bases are TGTGCCAGCGGTGATAGGCTGGGGGGGCGCGACGGGCAGCTCTAC.

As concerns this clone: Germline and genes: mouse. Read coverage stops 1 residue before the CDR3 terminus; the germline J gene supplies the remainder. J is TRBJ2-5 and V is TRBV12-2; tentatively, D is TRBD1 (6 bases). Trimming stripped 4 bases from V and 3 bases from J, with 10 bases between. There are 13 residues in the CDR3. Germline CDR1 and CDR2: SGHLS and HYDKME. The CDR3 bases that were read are TGTGCCAGCTCACAGGGCCAACAAGACACCCAGTAC. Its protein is CASSQGQQDTQY. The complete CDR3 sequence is CASSQGQQDTQYF.

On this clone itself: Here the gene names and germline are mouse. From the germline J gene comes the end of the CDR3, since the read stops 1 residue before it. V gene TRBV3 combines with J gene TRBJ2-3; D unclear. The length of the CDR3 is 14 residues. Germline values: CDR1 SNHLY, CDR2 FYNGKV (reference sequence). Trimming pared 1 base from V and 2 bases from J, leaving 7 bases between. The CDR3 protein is CASSLGQTAETLYF. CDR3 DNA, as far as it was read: TGTGCCAGCAGCTTAGGACAAACTGCAGAAACGCTGTAT.